These T cell receptor beta chains were read from a single sample in a study of T-cell memory formation after mild COVID-19. Via MiXCR, TCRdb re-called the 5' RACE reads, giving one row per CDR3 protein. The sample shows some 40,000 distinct CDR3 sequences, 9.5% of them seen only once. Material: PBMCs or a T cell subset sorted from them (not recorded which). These TCRs come from an adult woman who had mild COVID-19 (a few samples of this study predate the infection). Cell type and time point are not known. Each CDR3 is given with its conserved first and last residue. D genes are given only for firm matches. Clone size is not always given. Where it is, it says once, few, many or a class for expanded clones.

v_call	d_call	clone_size	j_call	cdr3_nt	cdr3_aa
TRBV9	.	.	TRBJ2-1	TGTGCCAGCAGCGTAGGGAATATGCCCCCGAACAATGAGCAGTTCTTC	CASSVGNMPPNNEQFF
TRBV28	.	few	TRBJ2-7	TGTGCCAGCATCATCGATGGAGGGTACGAGCAGTACTTC	CASIIDGGYEQYF
TRBV29-1	TRBD1	many	TRBJ2-2	TGCAGCGTGAGGGACAGGTCGGACACCGGGGAGCTGTTTTTT	CSVRDRSDTGELFF
TRBV7-9	.	.	TRBJ2-5	TGTGCCAGCAGCTTTGGTACGGTTTGGTCAGGGCACACGAAAGAGACCCAGTACTTC	CASSFGTVWSGHTKETQYF
TRBV7-9	TRBD2	few	TRBJ2-1	TGTGCCAGCAGCTCAGGGAGGGGAGACAATGAGCAGTTCTTC	CASSSGRGDNEQFF
TRBV7-9	.	few	TRBJ2-2	TGTGCCAGCAGCTTAGACCAAGGTGTCTCGAACACCGGGGAGCTGTTTTTT	CASSLDQGVSNTGELFF
TRBV12-3/TRBV12-4	TRBD1	many	TRBJ2-7	TGTGCCAGCAGGAAAGGGACAGAATTTCCCTACGAGCAGTACTTC	CASRKGTEFPYEQYF
TRBV15	TRBD2	many	TRBJ2-7	TGTGCCACCAGCAGAGAGGCTAGCGGGGGCTACGAGCAGTACTTC	CATSREASGGYEQYF
TRBV4-3	TRBD1	.	TRBJ2-7	TGCGCCAGCAGCCGCGACAGGGTCAGCGAGCAGTACTTC	CASSRDRVSEQYF
TRBV5-1	.	few	TRBJ2-4	TGCGCCACATCAACAGGGACGGCCAAAAACATTCAGTACTTC	CATSTGTAKNIQYF
TRBV4-1	.	few	TRBJ2-1	TGCGCCAGCAGCCGAGTGAACAGTGGCGGTGAGCAGTTCTTC	CASSRVNSGGEQFF
TRBV12-3/TRBV12-4	TRBD1	.	TRBJ1-2	TGTGCCAGCAGCTACAGGGGGCGCCTCGATGGCTACACCTTC	CASSYRGRLDGYTF
TRBV29-1	.	few	TRBJ1-2	TGCAGCGTTCTGGGGGAGTCGGACTATGGCTACACCTTC	CSVLGESDYGYTF
TRBV5-6	TRBD1	many	TRBJ2-5	TGTGCCAGCAGCGCAACCACAGGGGACCAAGAGACCCAGTACTTC	CASSATTGDQETQYF
TRBV6-4	.	.	TRBJ2-2	TGTGCCAGCAGTGACACACCGGGGGGCCCTAGCGGGGAGCTGTTTTTT	CASSDTPGGPSGELFF
TRBV7-9	.	few	TRBJ1-1	TGTGCCAGCAGCTTAGGAGATACTAAGGGGCAAATGAACACTGAAGCTTTCTTT	CASSLGDTKGQMNTEAFF
TRBV24-1	TRBD2	few	TRBJ2-5	TGTGCCACCAGTGCCGGGACTAGCGGGGGTTTTGAGACCCAGTACTTC	CATSAGTSGGFETQYF
TRBV12-3/TRBV12-4	.	.	TRBJ1-2	TGTGCCAGCAGTTTAGGCAGGGAAGGCCGCCTGAACACCTTC	CASSLGREGRLNTF
TRBV7-2	.	.	TRBJ1-3	TGTGCCAGCAGCTTAGCGAGGGCAGGGTCCGGAAACACCATATATTTT	CASSLARAGSGNTIYF
TRBV7-7	.	many	TRBJ2-3	TGTGCCAGCAGCTTACATAGAGCAGATACGCAGTATTTT	CASSLHRADTQYF
TRBV3-1	.	.	TRBJ1-6	TGTGCCAGCAGCGACAGGAGCCAGCGGGGTTCACCCCTCCACTTT	CASSDRSQRGSPLHF
TRBV18	.	few	TRBJ2-7	TGTGCCAGCTCACGGCAGAACTACGAGCAGTACTTC	CASSRQNYEQYF
TRBV15	.	.	TRBJ1-2	TGTGCCACCAGCAACAACCTACAGAGTTTCTATGGCTACACCTTC	CATSNNLQSFYGYTF
TRBV5-1	.	.	TRBJ2-1	TGCGCCAGCAGCTTGGCCGGGGATGAGCAGTTCTTC	CASSLAGDEQFF
TRBV18	.	few	TRBJ1-1	TGTGCCAGCTCACCAGGGAGGAAGAACACTGAAGCTTTCTTT	CASSPGRKNTEAFF
TRBV2	TRBD1	many	TRBJ2-6	TGTGCCACCCTCCGGGACAGGGCTGGGGCCAACGTCCTGACTTTC	CATLRDRAGANVLTF
TRBV20-1	TRBD1	many	TRBJ1-1	TGCAGTGCTAGCCAGGACAGGAAAGCTTTCTTT	CSASQDRKAFF
TRBV12-3/TRBV12-4	.	many	TRBJ2-7	TGTGCCAGCAACCGGTTTGGCTCCTACGAGCAGTACTTC	CASNRFGSYEQYF
TRBV7-3	TRBD1	many	TRBJ1-2	TGTGCCAGCAGCTCCAAGACAGGGCCCGTCGGGGGCTACACCTTC	CASSSKTGPVGGYTF
TRBV5-6	TRBD2	few	TRBJ2-1	TGTGCCAGCAGCTTCCTAGCGGGGGGAAACAATGAGCAGTTCTTC	CASSFLAGGNNEQFF
TRBV9	.	few	TRBJ2-1	TGTGCCAGCAGCGTAGGTGGGACCGTGCGGAATGAGCAGTTCTTC	CASSVGGTVRNEQFF
TRBV6-1	.	many	TRBJ2-7	TGTGCCAGCAGTGAAGTGGCCGGGGATTTCAACGAGCAGTACTTC	CASSEVAGDFNEQYF
TRBV9	.	.	TRBJ1-5	TGTGCCAGCAGCCTAGTTAAACCGGTGGGCCAGCCCCAGCATTTT	CASSLVKPVGQPQHF
TRBV5-5	.	.	TRBJ1-1	TGTGCCAGCAGCCCCGACAGTGACACTGAAGCTTTCTTT	CASSPDSDTEAFF
TRBV2	.	few	TRBJ1-5	TGTGCCAGCAGCCGAAGGACAGATAATCAGCCCCAGCATTTT	CASSRRTDNQPQHF
TRBV10-3	.	.	TRBJ1-3	TGTGCCATCCAACCGGGACGCTCTGGAAACACCATATATTTT	CAIQPGRSGNTIYF
TRBV11-2	TRBD1	medium-sized	TRBJ2-2	TGTGCCAGCAGCTTAAGTCGCGACAGGGTGCGCACCGGGGAGCTGTTTTTT	CASSLSRDRVRTGELFF
TRBV30	.	.	TRBJ2-1	TGTGCCTGGACGACCTTAGGCGGGAAGGCGGACAATGAGCAGTTCTTC	CAWTTLGGKADNEQFF
TRBV7-6	.	.	TRBJ1-1	TGTGCCAGCAGCTTTTCGCAGGTTAGTGAAGCTTTCTTT	CASSFSQVSEAFF
TRBV5-6	TRBD2	few	TRBJ2-1	TGTGCCAGCAGCTTGGCGATACTAGCGGGGGGGAGCTCCTACAATGAGCAGTTCTTC	CASSLAILAGGSSYNEQFF
TRBV7-2	.	few	TRBJ2-1	TGTGCCAGCAGCTCATCGCCGGGGGAGCAGTTCTTC	CASSSSPGEQFF
TRBV15	.	few	TRBJ2-2	TGTGCCACCAGCAGAGATGGACAGTTGAACACCGGGGAGCTGTTTTTT	CATSRDGQLNTGELFF
TRBV5-1	.	.	TRBJ1-6	TGCGCCAGCAGCTTGGCGGCAGGGAATACTTCACCCCTCCACTTT	CASSLAAGNTSPLHF
TRBV7-2	TRBD2	many	TRBJ2-1	TGTGCCAGCAACGCGGGGACTAGCGCGATCAATGAGCAGTTCTTC	CASNAGTSAINEQFF
TRBV29-1	.	many	TRBJ2-7	TGCAGCGTTAACTACGATGGGCACCCCTACGAGCAGTACTTC	CSVNYDGHPYEQYF
TRBV5-1	.	many	TRBJ2-7	TGCGCCAGCAGCTTGGGCCCCGATCTGTGGCGCTACGAGCAGTACTTC	CASSLGPDLWRYEQYF
TRBV2	TRBD2	.	TRBJ2-7	TGTGCCAGCAACCCTTCGATGGGAACTAGCGGAACCTACGAGCAGTACTTC	CASNPSMGTSGTYEQYF